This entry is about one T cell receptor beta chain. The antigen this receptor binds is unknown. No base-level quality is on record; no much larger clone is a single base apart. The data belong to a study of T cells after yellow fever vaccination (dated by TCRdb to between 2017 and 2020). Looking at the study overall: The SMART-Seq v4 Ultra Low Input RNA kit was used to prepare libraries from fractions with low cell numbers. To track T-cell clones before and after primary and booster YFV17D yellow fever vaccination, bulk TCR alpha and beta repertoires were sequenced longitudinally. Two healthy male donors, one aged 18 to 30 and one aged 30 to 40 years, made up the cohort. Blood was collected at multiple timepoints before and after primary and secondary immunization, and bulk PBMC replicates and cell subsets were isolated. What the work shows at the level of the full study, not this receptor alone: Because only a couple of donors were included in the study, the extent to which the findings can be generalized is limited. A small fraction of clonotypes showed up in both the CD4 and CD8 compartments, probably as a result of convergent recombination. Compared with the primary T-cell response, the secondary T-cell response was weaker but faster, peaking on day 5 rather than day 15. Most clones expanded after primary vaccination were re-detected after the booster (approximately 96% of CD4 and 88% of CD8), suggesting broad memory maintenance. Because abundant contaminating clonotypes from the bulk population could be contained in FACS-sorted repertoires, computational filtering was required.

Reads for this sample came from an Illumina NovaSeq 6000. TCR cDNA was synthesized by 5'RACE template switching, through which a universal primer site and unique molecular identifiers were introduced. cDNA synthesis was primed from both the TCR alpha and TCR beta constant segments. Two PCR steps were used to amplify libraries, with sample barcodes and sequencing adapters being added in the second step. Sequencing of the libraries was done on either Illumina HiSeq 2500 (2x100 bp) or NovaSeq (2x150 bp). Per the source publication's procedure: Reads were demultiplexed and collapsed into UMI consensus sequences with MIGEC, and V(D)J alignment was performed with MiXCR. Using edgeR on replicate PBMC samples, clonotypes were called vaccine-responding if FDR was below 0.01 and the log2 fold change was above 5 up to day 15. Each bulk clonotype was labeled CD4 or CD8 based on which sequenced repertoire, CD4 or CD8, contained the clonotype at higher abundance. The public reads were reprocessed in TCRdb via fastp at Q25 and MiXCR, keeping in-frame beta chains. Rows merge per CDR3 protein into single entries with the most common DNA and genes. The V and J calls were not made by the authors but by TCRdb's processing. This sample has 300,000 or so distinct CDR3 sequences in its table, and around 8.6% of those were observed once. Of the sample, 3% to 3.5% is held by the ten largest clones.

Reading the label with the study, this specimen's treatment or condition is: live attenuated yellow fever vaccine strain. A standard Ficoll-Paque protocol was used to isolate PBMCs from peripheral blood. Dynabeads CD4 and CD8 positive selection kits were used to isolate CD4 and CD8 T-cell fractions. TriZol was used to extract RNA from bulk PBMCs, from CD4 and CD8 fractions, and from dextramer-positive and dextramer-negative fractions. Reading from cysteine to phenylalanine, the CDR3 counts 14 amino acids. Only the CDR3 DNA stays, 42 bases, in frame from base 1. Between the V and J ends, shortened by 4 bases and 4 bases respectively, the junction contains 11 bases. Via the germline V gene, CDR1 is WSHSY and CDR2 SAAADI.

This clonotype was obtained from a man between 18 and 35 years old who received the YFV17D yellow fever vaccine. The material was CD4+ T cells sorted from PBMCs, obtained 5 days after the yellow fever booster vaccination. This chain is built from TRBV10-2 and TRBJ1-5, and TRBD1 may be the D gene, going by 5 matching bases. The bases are TGCGCCAGCAGTGTAGGGGTGATGAATCAGCCCCAGCATTTT. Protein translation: CASSVGVMNQPQHF.